This T cell receptor beta chain was obtained from a study of shared clonotypes between healthy human individuals. Study in general: Donors, aged 18 to 49, were a couple of women and a few men.

Germline V CDR1 and CDR2: SNHLY, FYNNEI. Between the trimmed V and J ends, which lost 6 bases and 0 bases, there was a span of 14 bases. The CDR3 has 15 residues. This table comes from immunoSEQ multiplex PCR, and its TCRdb copy is limited to in-frame clones, with some not included. This sample yields 450,000 to 500,000 clones, of which over 70% are seen a single time; more than 9.5% belongs to the top ten. Nashville, Tennessee was home to all donors, each a Caucasian adult. Study observations and caveats: An anticipated effect of sequencing depth on clonotype sharing among donors was recognized.

Comments on this clone: Its antigen is as yet unknown.

The source is a middle-aged woman in good health. Some clones in this sample may be carry-over from other donors' samples. Specimen: PBMCs. The chain is built from TRBV2 and TRBJ2-5; D call uncertain. This chain's CDR3 is CASSGSLVYQETQYF. The CDR3 nucleotides read TGTGCCAGCAGCGGTTCGCTAGTTTACCAAGAGACCCAGTACTTC.